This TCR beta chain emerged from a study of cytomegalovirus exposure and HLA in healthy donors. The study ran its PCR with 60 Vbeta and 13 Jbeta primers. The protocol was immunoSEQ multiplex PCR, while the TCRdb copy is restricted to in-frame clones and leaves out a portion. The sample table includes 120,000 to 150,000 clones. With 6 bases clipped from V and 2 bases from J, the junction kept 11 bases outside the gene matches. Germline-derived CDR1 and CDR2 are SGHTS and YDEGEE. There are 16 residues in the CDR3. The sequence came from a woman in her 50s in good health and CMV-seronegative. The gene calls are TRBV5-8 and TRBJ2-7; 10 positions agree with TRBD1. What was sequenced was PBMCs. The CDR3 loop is CASNQPTGGPTYEQYF. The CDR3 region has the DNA TGTGCCAGCAACCAACCGACAGGGGGCCCCACCTACGAGCAGTACTTC.